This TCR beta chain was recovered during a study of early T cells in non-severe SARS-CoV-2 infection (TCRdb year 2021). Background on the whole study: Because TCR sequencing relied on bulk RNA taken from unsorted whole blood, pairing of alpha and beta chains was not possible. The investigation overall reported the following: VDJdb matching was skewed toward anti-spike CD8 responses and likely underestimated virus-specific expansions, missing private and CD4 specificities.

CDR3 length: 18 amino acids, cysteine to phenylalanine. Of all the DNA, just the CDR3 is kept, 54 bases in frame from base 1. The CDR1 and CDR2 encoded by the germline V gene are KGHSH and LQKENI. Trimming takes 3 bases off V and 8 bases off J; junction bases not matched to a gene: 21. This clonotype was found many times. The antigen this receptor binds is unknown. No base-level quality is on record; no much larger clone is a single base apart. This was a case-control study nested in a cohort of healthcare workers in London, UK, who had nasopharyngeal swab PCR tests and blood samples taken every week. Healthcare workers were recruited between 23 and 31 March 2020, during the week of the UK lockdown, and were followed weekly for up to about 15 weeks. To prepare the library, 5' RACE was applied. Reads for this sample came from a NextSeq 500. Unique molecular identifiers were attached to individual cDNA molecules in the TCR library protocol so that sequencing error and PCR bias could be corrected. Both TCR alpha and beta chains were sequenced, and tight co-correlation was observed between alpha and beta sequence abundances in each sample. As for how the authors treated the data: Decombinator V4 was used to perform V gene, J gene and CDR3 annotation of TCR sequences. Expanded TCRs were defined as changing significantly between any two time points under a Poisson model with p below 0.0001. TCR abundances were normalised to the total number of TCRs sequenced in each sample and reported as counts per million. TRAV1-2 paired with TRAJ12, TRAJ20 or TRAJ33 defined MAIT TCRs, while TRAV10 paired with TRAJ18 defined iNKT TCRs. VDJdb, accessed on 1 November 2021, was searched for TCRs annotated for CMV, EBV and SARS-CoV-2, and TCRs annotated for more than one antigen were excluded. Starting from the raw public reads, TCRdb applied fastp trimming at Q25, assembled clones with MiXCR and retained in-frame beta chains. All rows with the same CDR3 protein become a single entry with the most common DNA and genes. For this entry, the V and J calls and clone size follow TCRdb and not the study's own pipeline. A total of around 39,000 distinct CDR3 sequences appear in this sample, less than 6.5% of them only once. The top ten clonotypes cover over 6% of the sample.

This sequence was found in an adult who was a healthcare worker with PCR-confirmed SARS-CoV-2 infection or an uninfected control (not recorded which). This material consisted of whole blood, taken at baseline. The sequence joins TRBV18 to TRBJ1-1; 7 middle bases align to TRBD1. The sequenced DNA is TGTGCCAGCTCACCTAAAAATGACGTTTTCGGGACAGAGATAGAAGCTTTCTTT. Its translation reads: CASSPKNDVFGTEIEAFF.